This passage covers 9 T cell receptor beta chains from one sample sequenced in a study of T-cell memory formation after mild COVID-19. Each CDR3 protein is one row after TCRdb ran MiXCR on the 5' RACE reads. The sample shows 270,000 or so distinct CDR3 sequences, around 15% of them seen only once. The specimen sequenced was PBMCs or a T cell subset sorted from them (not recorded which). Receptors originate from a man between 18 and 35 years old who had mild COVID-19 (a few samples of this study predate the infection). Cell type and time point are not known.

The chain recombines TRBV27 with TRBJ2-1; 9 bases are a match to TRBD2. Trimming at V came to 4 bases and at J to 6 bases, leaving 7 bases not matched to a gene. Germline V lookup: CDR1 MNHEY, CDR2 SMNVEV (reference sequence). The CDR3 runs to 15 residues. The CDR3 spells CASSSGLAWGNEQFF. For the CDR3, the DNA is TGTGCCAGCAGTTCGGGACTAGCTTGGGGCAATGAGCAGTTCTTC.

The V call is TRBV7-6, the J call TRBJ1-1, with TRBD1 as a possible D gene (6 bases). The ends were cut back, 4 bases at V and 2 bases at J, with 14 bases in the middle. Germline CDR1 SGHVS, CDR2 FNYEAQ. This CDR3 has 15 residues. As DNA, the CDR3 is TGTGCCAGCAGCTCCCTAGGGGGGGTAAACACTGAAGCTTTCTTT. It codes for CASSSLGGVNTEAFF.

The chain carries TRBV7-8 and TRBJ2-7, with D unclear. CDR3 length: 14 amino acids. Trimming stripped 4 bases from V and 3 bases from J, with 13 bases between. Germline loops: CDR1 SGHVS, CDR2 FQNEAQ. CDR3 in amino acids: CASSYKYGDYEQYV. In nucleotides, the CDR3 is TGTGCCAGCAGCTATAAATATGGCGACTACGAGCAGTACGTC.

In its sample, this clonotype was seen a few times. This chain connects TRBV23-1 to TRBJ2-5; the D gene is possibly TRBD1 (5 bases). TRBV23-1 is reported as an ORF; its role is uncertain. V was shortened by 4 bases and J by 5 bases, with 14 bases between the two germline ends. This CDR3 spans 14 amino acids. Written as DNA, the CDR3 is TGCGCCAGCAGTCTTGGGGCAGTCCACGAGACCCAGTACTTC. Its translation: CASSLGAVHETQYF.

The CDR3 is CASSRRYGAEAFF. The CDR3 nucleotides are TGTGCCAGCAGCCGGAGGTATGGGGCTGAAGCTTTCTTT. V gene TRBV7-3 combines with J gene TRBJ1-1, with D hard to call. The length of the CDR3 is 13 residues. Trimming stripped 5 bases from V and 6 bases from J, with 13 bases between. Germline lookup yields CDR1 SGHTA and CDR2 FQGTGA.

This clonotype was picked up a small number of times. The rearrangement uses TRBV4-1 and TRBJ2-5; D possibly matches TRBD1 or TRBD2 (6 bases each). V dropped 1 base and J dropped 1 base, with 13 bases sitting between them. The V gene's germline CDR1 is MGHRA and CDR2 YSYEKL. The length of the CDR3 is 16 residues. CDR3 nucleotide sequence: TGCGCCAGCAGCCAAGTCGAGGGGGGACGCCAAGAGACCCAGTACTTC. Residues: CASSQVEGGRQETQYF.

There are a few counts of this clonotype. V usage is TRBV29-1 and J usage is TRBJ2-7, with no clear D. Germline CDR1 SQVTM, CDR2 ANQGSEA. Trimming removed 4 bases at V and 0 bases at J, with 10 bases between. CDR3 size: 13 residues. CDR3: CSVVTAGSYEQYV. Here the CDR3 DNA reads TGCAGCGTTGTTACGGCCGGCTCCTACGAGCAGTACGTC.

The chain carries TRBV12-3 or TRBV12-4 and TRBJ1-6; 7 bases match TRBD1. V lost 7 bases to trimming and J lost 6 bases; unmatched junction nucleotides: 6. CDR3 size: 14 residues. The CDR3 DNA reads TGTGCCAGCACTCGGGACAGCCTTAATTCACCCCTCCACTTT. It codes for CASTRDSLNSPLHF.

The chain joins TRBV5-4 to TRBJ2-7, with TRBD1 identical over 7 bases. V was clipped by 4 bases and J by 3 bases; unmatched bases: 7. The CDR3 has 14 amino acids. Germline V gives CDR1 SGHNT, CDR2 YYREEE (reference sequence). The CDR3 region has the DNA TGTGCCAGCAGCCCCGGGACAGTAAGCTACGAGCAGTACTTC. Protein sequence: CASSPGTVSYEQYF.